One and the same sample provided the 20 T cell receptor beta chains below, sequenced in a study of blood T cell repertoires in COVID-19. Using immunoSEQ multiplex PCR, the repertoire was profiled, and TCRdb retains in-frame clones only, with some absent. The sample carries around 310,000 clones, roughly 89% recorded once. Material for sequencing was peripheral blood. These receptors all stem from a woman in her 40s with COVID-19, enrolled during active disease.

The chain couples TRBV13 to TRBJ2-1; a possible D gene is TRBD1 (6 bases). The CDR3 has 15 residues. Germline V lookup: CDR1 PRHDT, CDR2 FYEKMQ (reference sequence). Between the trimmed V and J ends, which lost 2 bases and 0 bases, there was a span of 8 bases. The CDR3 coding sequence is TGTGCCAGCAGCTTACAGGGGAGCTCCTACAATGAGCAGTTCTTC. Translating it yields CASSLQGSSYNEQFF.

This chain joins TRBV24-1 and TRBJ2-1; a possible D gene is TRBD2 (7 bases). V gave up 1 base and J gave up 7 bases, with 16 bases separating them. This CDR3 comprises 16 residues. CDR1 is KGHDR, CDR2 SFDVKD, per germline. CDR3 region: CATSDFRGARVNEQFF. DNA of the CDR3: TGTGCCACCAGTGATTTCCGGGGGGCGCGTGTAAATGAGCAGTTCTTC.

With regard to this clone: One end of the junction varies from germline; a read error may be responsible. V and J are TRBV7-7 and TRBJ2-3, with TRBD1 matching over 9 bases. The germline gives CDR1 SSHAT, CDR2 FNYEAQ (reference sequence). The CDR3 has 14 amino acids. In DNA form, the CDR3 reads TGTGCTAGCAGCCGTACAGGGGGCGAGGATACGCAGTATTTT. Translating gives CASSRTGGEDTQYF.

The chain recombines TRBV18 with TRBJ2-2; TRBD1 agrees at 7 bases. CDR3 length: 16 amino acids. The J segment lost 1 base and the V segment lost 2 bases, leaving 4 bases of the junction unmatched. Germline CDR1 is KGHSH and CDR2 is LQKENI. CDR3 in DNA: TGTGCCAGCTCACCAAGGACAGGCCTGAACACCGGGGAGCTGTTTTTT. Residues: CASSPRTGLNTGELFF. The full variable domain, rest sourced from reference TRBV18 and TRBJ2-2, is NAGVMQNPRHLVRRRGQEARLRCSPMKGHSHVYWYRQLPEEGLKFMVYLQKENIIDESGMPKERFSAEFPKEGPSILRIQQVVRGDSAAYFCASSPRTGLNTGELFFGEGSRLTVL.

CDR3 DNA sequence: TGTGCCAGCAGTTTTTCTGGGACAGGGTTGTATGAAAAACTGTTTTTT. It yields the protein CASSFSGTGLYEKLFF. The chain combines TRBV27 with TRBJ1-4; 9 bases are a match to TRBD1. Germline CDR1 reads MNHEY; CDR2 reads SMNVEV (reference sequence). The CDR3 runs 16 residues. Unmatched junction bases numbered 8, after V lost 3 bases and J lost 6 bases.

The chain combines TRBV7-2 with TRBJ1-1; the D gene is possibly TRBD1 (6 bases). CDR1 is SGHTA, CDR2 FQGNSA, per germline. V dropped 4 bases and J dropped 1 base, with 16 bases sitting between them. The CDR3 extends over 16 amino acids. DNA of the CDR3: TGTGCCAGCAGCTCCCCGGGGGGGCTGGCGAACACTGAAGCTTTCTTT. It specifies CASSSPGGLANTEAFF.

This clone was observed once. The chain joins TRBV3-1 (or the pseudogene TRBV3-2) to TRBJ2-3; 12 bases line up with TRBD2. CDR1 is LGHDT and CDR2 is YNNKEL in the germline V gene (reference sequence). Unmatched junction bases numbered 9, after V lost 1 base and J lost 4 bases. The CDR3 loop spans 18 amino acids. Here the CDR3 reads CASSQVRSASGRADTQYF. For the CDR3, the DNA is TGTGCCAGCAGCCAAGTGCGATCCGCTAGCGGGAGGGCAGATACGCAGTATTTT.

V and J are TRBV28 and TRBJ2-7; possible D gene TRBD1, 6 bases. Germline V lookup: CDR1 MDHEN, CDR2 SYDVKM. Trimming took off 6 bases at V and 12 bases at J, with 24 bases between the two ends. The CDR3 spans 14 residues. CDR3 bases: TGTGCCAGCAGCCCCGGGACACCTCCTACGAGGGGGTACTTC. It specifies CASSPGTPPTRGYF.

This clone was recorded once. The chain uses TRBV28 and TRBJ2-1; tentatively, D is TRBD1 (5 bases). V was pared by 4 bases and J by 6 bases, with 16 bases between. Germline CDR1 reads MDHEN; CDR2 reads SYDVKM. This CDR3 has 15 amino acids. In DNA, the CDR3 is TGTGCCAGCAGTTCCGGGCTAAGGGGATCCAATGAGCAGTTCTTC. It codes for CASSSGLRGSNEQFF.

The gene calls are TRBV7-3 and TRBJ2-3; TRBD1 might be the D (5 bases). Trimming left V 2 bases short and J 5 bases short, with 14 bases between. This CDR3 contains 15 residues. From germline, CDR1 is SGHTA and CDR2 FQGTGA. CDR3 nucleotides: TGTGCCAGCAGCTTATACGGTGGGGCCCGAGATACGCAGTATTTT. Protein product: CASSLYGGARDTQYF.

The J gene is TRBJ2-4, the V gene TRBV28, with TRBD1 matching 7 bases. Germline CDR1 reads MDHEN; CDR2 reads SYDVKM. The J segment lost 1 base and the V segment lost 6 bases, leaving 6 bases of the junction unmatched. The CDR3 has 15 amino acids. The CDR3 DNA follows: TGTGCCAGCAGAGCAGGGGGTTGGGCCAAAAACATTCAGTACTTC. It encodes CASRAGGWAKNIQYF.

The chain couples TRBV5-1 to TRBJ2-2, with D tentatively TRBD1 (6 bases). CDR3 length equals 16 residues. The germline V and J ends were trimmed by 2 bases and 2 bases, with 13 bases remaining between them. Germline loops: CDR1 SGHRS, CDR2 YFSETQ. The CDR3 nucleotides are TGCGCCAGCAGCTTCCGCGGACAGCAAAACACCGGGGAGCTGTTTTTT. Its translation is CASSFRGQQNTGELFF.

The chain couples TRBV27 to TRBJ2-2, with 8 nucleotides matching TRBD1. This CDR3 contains 15 residues. The junction had 4 bases not matched to a gene; V was cut back by 6 bases and J by 1 base. Germline V gives CDR1 MNHEY, CDR2 SMNVEV (reference sequence). The CDR3 loop reads CASRAGGLNTGELFF. CDR3 sequence (DNA): TGTGCCAGCAGAGCAGGGGGCCTGAACACCGGGGAGCTGTTTTTT.

The genes are TRBV18 and TRBJ2-2; maybe TRBD1 (5 bases). CDR1 and CDR2 (germline): KGHSH, LQKENI. Trimming stripped 0 bases from V and 7 bases from J, with 12 bases between. This CDR3 contains 15 residues. CDR3 DNA sequence: TGTGCCAGCTCACCACCGGACAAGGGTCACGGGGAGCTGTTTTTT. It codes for CASSPPDKGHGELFF.

This sequence joins TRBV6-2 or TRBV6-3 and TRBJ2-5; no clear D gene. This CDR3 has 14 residues. V dropped 4 bases and J dropped 5 bases, with 14 bases sitting between them. CDR1 is MNHEY, CDR2 SVGEGT, per germline. This CDR3 is CASSFPRTRETQYF. CDR3 nucleotide sequence: TGTGCCAGCAGTTTCCCCCGAACCCGGGAGACCCAGTACTTC.

The chain carries TRBV7-8 and TRBJ1-1; 7 positions agree with TRBD1. V lost 5 bases and J lost 0; bases outside the gene matches: 6. The CDR3 is 15 amino acids. Germline assignment: CDR1 SGHVS and CDR2 FQNEAQ. The CDR3 DNA reads TGTGCCAGCAGCAGGACAGGACACATGAACACTGAAGCTTTCTTT. This translates into CASSRTGHMNTEAFF.

This chain joins TRBV5-1 and TRBJ1-1; D gene uncertain. The CDR3 loop spans 14 amino acids. Trimming removed 4 bases from V and 1 base from J, with 11 bases in between. Germline-derived CDR1 and CDR2 are SGHRS and YFSETQ. The CDR3 loop reads CASSGSLRNTEAFF. The CDR3 DNA is TGCGCCAGCAGCGGGAGCCTTAGGAACACTGAAGCTTTCTTT. Full variable domain (outside the CDR3, taken from reference TRBV5-1 and TRBJ1-1): KAGVTQTPRYLIKTRGQQVTLSCSPISGHRSVSWYQQTPGQGLQFLFEYFSETQRNKGNFPGRFSGRQFSNSRSEMNVSTLELGDSALYLCASSGSLRNTEAFFGQGTRLTVV.

The chain links TRBV28 to TRBJ2-5; D is unresolved. Per the germline V gene, CDR1 is MDHEN and CDR2 is SYDVKM. The V gene lost 4 bases and the J gene lost 5 bases, with 11 bases spanning the gap. The CDR3 covers 13 residues. The CDR3 protein is CASSSQVTETQYF. In DNA, the CDR3 is TGTGCCAGCAGTTCTCAGGTTACGGAGACCCAGTACTTC. The whole variable domain, filled in from reference TRBV28 and TRBJ2-5, reads DVKVTQSSRYLVKRTGEKVFLECVQDMDHENMFWYRQDPGLGLRLIYFSYDVKMKEKGDIPEGYSVSREKKERFSLILESASTNQTSMYLCASSSQVTETQYFGPGTRLLVL.

This chain connects TRBV5-5 to TRBJ2-5; D remains unclear. V was shortened by 3 bases and J by 5 bases, with 17 bases between the two germline ends. CDR3 length: 15 residues. Germline V gene lookup returns CDR1 SGHKS and CDR2 YYEKEE (reference sequence). The CDR3 spells CASSSAGSRLETQYF. Here the CDR3 DNA reads TGTGCCAGCAGCTCAGCCGGGTCACGTCTTGAGACCCAGTACTTC.

V and J are TRBV4-1 and TRBJ1-1; 8 nucleotides line up with TRBD1. Trimming took 1 base from V and 1 from J; bases not matched to a gene: 14. The CDR3 has 19 amino acids. Germline CDR1 and CDR2: MGHRA and YSYEKL. CDR3: CASSQGAWNLGQENTEAFF. The CDR3 region has the DNA TGCGCCAGCAGCCAAGGCGCTTGGAACTTGGGACAGGAGAACACTGAAGCTTTCTTT.